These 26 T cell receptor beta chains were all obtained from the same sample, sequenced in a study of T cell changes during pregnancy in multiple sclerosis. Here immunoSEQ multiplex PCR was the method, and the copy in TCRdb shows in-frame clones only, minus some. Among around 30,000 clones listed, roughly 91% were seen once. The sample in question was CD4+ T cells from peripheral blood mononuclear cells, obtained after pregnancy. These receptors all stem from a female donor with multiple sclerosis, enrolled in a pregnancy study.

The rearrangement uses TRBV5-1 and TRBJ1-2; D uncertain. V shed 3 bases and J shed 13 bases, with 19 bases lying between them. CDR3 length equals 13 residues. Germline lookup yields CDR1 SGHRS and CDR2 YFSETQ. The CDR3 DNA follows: TGCGCCAGCAGCTCGGGGAATGTCGGAGAACCCACCTTC. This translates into CASSSGNVGEPTF.

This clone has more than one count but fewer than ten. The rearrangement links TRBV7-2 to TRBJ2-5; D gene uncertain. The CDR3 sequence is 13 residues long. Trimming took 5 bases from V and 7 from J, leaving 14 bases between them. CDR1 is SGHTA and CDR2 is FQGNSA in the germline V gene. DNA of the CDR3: TGTGCCAGCAGCCGAGTTCGGTCGGGGACCCAGTACTTC. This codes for CASSRVRSGTQYF.

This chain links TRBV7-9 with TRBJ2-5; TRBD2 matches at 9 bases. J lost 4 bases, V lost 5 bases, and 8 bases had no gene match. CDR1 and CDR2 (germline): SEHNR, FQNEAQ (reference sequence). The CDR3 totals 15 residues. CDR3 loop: CASSQIPTSGETQYF. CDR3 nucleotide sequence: TGTGCCAGCAGCCAAATCCCGACTAGCGGAGAGACCCAGTACTTC.

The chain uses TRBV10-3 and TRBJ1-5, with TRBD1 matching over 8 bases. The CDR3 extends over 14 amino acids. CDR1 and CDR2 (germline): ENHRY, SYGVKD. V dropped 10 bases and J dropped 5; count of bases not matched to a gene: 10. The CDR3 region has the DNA TGTGCCACCACCCCCGGACAGGGTGATCAGCCCCAGCATTTT. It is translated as CATTPGQGDQPQHF.

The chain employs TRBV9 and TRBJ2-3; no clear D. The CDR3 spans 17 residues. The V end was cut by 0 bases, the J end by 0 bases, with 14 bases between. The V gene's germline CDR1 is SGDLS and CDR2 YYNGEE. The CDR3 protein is CASSVAPLRGSTDTQYF. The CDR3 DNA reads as TGTGCCAGCAGCGTAGCCCCTCTCAGAGGCAGCACAGATACGCAGTATTTT.

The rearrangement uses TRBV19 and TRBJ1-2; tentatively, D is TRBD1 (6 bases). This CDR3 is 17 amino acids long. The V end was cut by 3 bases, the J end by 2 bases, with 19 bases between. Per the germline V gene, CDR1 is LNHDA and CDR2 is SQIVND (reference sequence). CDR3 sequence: CASSIVGALVWNYGYTF. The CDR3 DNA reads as TGTGCCAGTAGTATTGTGGGGGCGCTTGTTTGGAACTATGGCTACACCTTC.

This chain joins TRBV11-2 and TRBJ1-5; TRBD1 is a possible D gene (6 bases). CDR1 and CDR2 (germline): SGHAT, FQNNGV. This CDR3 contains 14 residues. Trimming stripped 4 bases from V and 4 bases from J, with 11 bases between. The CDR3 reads CASSSTTGNQPQHF. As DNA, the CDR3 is TGTGCCAGCAGCTCGACTACAGGGAATCAGCCCCAGCATTTT.

CDR3 coding DNA: TGTGCCAGCAGTTACTCGAATCAGTTGAACACTGAAGCTTTCTTT. Protein product: CASSYSNQLNTEAFF. V usage is TRBV6-5 and J usage is TRBJ1-1, with D unclear. The germline V gene has CDR1 MNHEY and CDR2 SVGAGI. V gave up 0 bases and J gave up 0 bases, with 8 bases separating them. The CDR3 contains 15 residues.

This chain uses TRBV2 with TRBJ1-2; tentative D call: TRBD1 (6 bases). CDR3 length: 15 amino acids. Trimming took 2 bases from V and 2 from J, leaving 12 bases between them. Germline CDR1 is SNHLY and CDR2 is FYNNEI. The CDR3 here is CASSEHRDGNYGYTF. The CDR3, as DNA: TGTGCCAGCAGTGAACACAGGGACGGAAACTATGGCTACACCTTC. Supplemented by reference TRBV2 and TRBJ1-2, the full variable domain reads EPEVTQTPSHQVTQMGQEVILRCVPISNHLYFYWYRQILGQKVEFLVSFYNNEISEKSEIFDDQFSVERPDGSNFTLKIRSTKLEDSAMYFCASSEHRDGNYGYTFGSGTRLTVV.

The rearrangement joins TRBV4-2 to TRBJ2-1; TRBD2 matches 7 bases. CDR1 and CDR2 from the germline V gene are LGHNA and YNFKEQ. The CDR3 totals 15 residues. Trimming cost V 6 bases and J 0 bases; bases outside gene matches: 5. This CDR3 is CASSYGGSSYNEQFF. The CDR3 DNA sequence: TGTGCCAGCAGTTACGGGGGGAGCTCCTACAATGAGCAGTTCTTC.

The CDR3 sequence is CAIYDRDHGYTF. In nucleotides, the CDR3 is TGTGCCATTTATGACAGGGATCACGGCTACACCTTC. This sequence joins TRBV6-5 and TRBJ1-2; 7 positions match TRBD1. The V and J ends lost 10 bases and 8 bases, in that order; junction bases with no gene match: 10. Germline lookup yields CDR1 MNHEY and CDR2 SVGAGI. The CDR3 is 12 amino acids.

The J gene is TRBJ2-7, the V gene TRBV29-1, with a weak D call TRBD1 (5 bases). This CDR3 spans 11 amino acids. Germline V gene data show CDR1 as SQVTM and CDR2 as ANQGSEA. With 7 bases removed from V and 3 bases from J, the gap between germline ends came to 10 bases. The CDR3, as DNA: TGCAGCGCTATGACAGACTACGAGCAGTACTTC. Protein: CSAMTDYEQYF.

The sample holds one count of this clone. The CDR3 sequence is CASSLLSSGAYEQYF. The CDR3 coding sequence is TGCGCCAGCAGCTTGTTGTCTAGCGGGGCCTACGAGCAGTACTTC. The chain employs TRBV5-1 and TRBJ2-7; 9 bases are shared with TRBD2. This CDR3 has 15 residues. V was pared by 1 base and J by 2 bases, with 4 bases of the junction left unmatched. Germline loops: CDR1 SGHRS, CDR2 YFSETQ.

The CDR3 DNA reads as TGCGCCAGCCCTTCTTGCCTCGAGGACAATGAGCAGTTCTTC. Translating it yields CASPSCLEDNEQFF. V and J are TRBV23-1 and TRBJ2-1; the D is unclear. TRBV23-1 falls under the ORF class, with uncertain function. V was trimmed by 8 bases and J by 5 bases, leaving 16 bases between them. CDR3 length: 14 amino acids.

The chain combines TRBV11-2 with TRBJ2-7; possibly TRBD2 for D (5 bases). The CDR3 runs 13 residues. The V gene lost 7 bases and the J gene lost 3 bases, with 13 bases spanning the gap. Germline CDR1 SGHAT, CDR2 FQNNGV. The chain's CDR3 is CASNEGAYYEQYF. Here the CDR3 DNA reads TGTGCCAGCAACGAGGGAGCCTACTACGAGCAGTACTTC.

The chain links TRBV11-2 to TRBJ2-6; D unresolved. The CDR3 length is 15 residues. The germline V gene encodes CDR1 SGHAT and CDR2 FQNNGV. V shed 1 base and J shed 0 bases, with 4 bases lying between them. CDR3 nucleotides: TGTGCCAGCAGCTTAGCTATCTCTGGGGCCAACGTCCTGACTTTC. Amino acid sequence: CASSLAISGANVLTF.

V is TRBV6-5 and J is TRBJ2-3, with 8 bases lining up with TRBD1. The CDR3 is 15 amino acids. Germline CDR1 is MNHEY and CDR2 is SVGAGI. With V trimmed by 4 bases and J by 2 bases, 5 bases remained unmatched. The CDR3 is CASSSRGQDTDTQYF. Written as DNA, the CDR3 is TGTGCCAGCAGTTCCCGGGGACAGGACACAGATACGCAGTATTTT.

CDR3 sequence (DNA): TGTGCCACCAGCAGAGTCGGGATCCAAGAGACCCAGTACTTC. It yields the protein CATSRVGIQETQYF. The chain links TRBV15 to TRBJ2-5, with D maybe TRBD2 (5 bases). Germline V lookup: CDR1 LNHNV, CDR2 YYDKDF (reference sequence). V lost 1 base to trimming and J lost 1 base, with 7 bases between them. The CDR3 contains 14 residues.

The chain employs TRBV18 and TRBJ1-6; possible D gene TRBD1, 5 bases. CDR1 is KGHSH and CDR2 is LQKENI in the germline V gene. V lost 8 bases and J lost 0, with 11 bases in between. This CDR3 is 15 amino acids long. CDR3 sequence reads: CASRTDNSYNSPLHF. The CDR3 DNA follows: TGTGCCAGCAGGACGGACAACTCCTATAATTCACCCCTCCACTTT.

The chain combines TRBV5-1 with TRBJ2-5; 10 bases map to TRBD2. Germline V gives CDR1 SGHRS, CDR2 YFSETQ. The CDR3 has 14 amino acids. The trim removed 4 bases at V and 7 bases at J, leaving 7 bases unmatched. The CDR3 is CASSQSGRALTQYF. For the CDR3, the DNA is TGCGCCAGCAGCCAAAGCGGGAGGGCCCTGACCCAGTACTTC.

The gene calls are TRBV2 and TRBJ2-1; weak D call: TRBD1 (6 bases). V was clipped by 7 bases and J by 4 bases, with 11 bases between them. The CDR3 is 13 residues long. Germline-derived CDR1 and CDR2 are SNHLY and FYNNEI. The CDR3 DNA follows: TGTGCCAGCAAGTGGGGGCAGTACAATGAGCAGTTCTTC. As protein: CASKWGQYNEQFF.

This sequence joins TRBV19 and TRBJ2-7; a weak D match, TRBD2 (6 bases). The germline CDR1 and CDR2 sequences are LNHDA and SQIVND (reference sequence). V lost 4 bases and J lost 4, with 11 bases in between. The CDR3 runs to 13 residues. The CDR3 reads CASSTLGGYEQYF. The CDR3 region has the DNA TGTGCCAGTAGTACCCTTGGGGGGTACGAGCAGTACTTC.

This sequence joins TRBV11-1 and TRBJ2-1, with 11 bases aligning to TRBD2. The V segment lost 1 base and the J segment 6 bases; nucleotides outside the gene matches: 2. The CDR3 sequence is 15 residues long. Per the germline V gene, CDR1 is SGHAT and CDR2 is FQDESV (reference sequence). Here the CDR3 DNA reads TGTGCCAGCAGCTTAGGGGGGACTAGCGGCAATGAGCAGTTCTTC. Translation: CASSLGGTSGNEQFF.

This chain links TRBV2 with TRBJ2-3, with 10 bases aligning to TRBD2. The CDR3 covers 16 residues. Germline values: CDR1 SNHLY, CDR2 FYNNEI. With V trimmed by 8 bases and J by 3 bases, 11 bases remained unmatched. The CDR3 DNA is TGTGCCAGCGGGCGGCTAGCGGGAGCAGGGACAGATACGCAGTATTTT. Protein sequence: CASGRLAGAGTDTQYF.

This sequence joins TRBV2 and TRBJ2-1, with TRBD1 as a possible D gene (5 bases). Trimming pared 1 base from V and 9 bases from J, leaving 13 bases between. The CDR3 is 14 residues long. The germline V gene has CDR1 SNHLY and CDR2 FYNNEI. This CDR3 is CASSEGRANIEQFF. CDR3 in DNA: TGTGCCAGCAGTGAAGGCAGGGCCAATATTGAGCAGTTCTTC.

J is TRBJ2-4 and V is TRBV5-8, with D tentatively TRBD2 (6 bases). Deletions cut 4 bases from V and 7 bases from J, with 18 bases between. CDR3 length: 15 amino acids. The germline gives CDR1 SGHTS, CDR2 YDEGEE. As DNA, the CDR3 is TGTGCCAGCAGCACCGCGGGGTTTGGAGGGAACATTCAGTACTTC. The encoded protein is CASSTAGFGGNIQYF.